This T cell receptor (beta chain) was observed in a study of T cells in localized non-small cell lung cancer (TCRdb year 2020). In the study overall: Comparing tumors with uninvolved tumor-adjacent lungs, the study looked at the T cell repertoires of about 240 patients with early-stage NSCLC. The cohort was made up of around 250 treatment-naive NSCLC patients whose localized lung tumors had been resected. The mean age of the NSCLC patients was roughly 70 years, with 120 to 150 men and 85 to 110 women. The investigation overall reported the following: Since the design was exploratory, TCR variables were selected using unadjusted p-values with no false-discovery rate correction. A median of around 57 of the top 100 tumor clones were detected in paired uninvolved adjacent lung, and around 30 of these tumor clones were also found among the top 100 clones of the paired uninvolved adjacent lung. Longer overall survival was associated with higher T cell density in blood, whereas shorter survival was associated with higher clonality in adjacent lung. Because multi-region sequencing of the tumors was not done, intratumor heterogeneity could not be ruled out. The highest T cell clonality was observed in uninvolved tumor-adjacent lung, where clonality exceeded that of tumor, suggesting that antigenic responses were more focused in uninvolved tumor-adjacent lung.

TCR beta CDR3 regions were sequenced from DNA using the immunoSEQ Assay. For the original study's pipeline: T cell density was computed as TCR beta template counts normalized to usable DNA estimated by amplifying housekeeping genes. Richness was estimated using the preseqR package, with extrapolation to 400,000 templates for PBMC samples and to 120,000 templates for tissue samples. Clonality was defined by subtracting Pielou's evenness from one. Differential abundance testing on productive amino-acid clonotypes, with a minimum total count of 5 and an alpha of 0.1, was used to identify tissue-enriched TCRs. The Jaccard Index and the Morisita Overlap Index were used to measure repertoire overlap between compartments. GLIPH clustered TCR beta CDR3s with public tetramer-defined viral CDR3s; viral motifs required at least three viral sequences plus V-gene enrichment. The table was pulled from immuneACCESS by TCRdb, which kept in-frame rearrangements only. Such tables lose some clones; where checked, under half of the loss comes from unresolved V genes, and the rest has no known cause. The D gene and trimming were derived from the DNA, and the V and J assignments and clone size from that table. Within this sample are around 41,000 clones, with 91% of them counted one time only. The ten top clones hold more than 9% of the sample.

For this clone: Its antigen is unknown. There are no base qualities to consult, and no much larger clone falls within one base.

Via the germline V gene, CDR1 is SNHLY and CDR2 FYNNEI. From the cysteine through the phenylalanine, the CDR3 covers 14 amino acids. Only the CDR3 DNA stays, 42 bases, in frame from base 1. V and J are truncated by 4 bases and 2 bases respectively, leaving an intervening sequence of 12 bases. At diagnosis, peripheral blood, uninvolved tumor-adjacent lung and tumor were collected and were preserved as a mix of fresh-frozen and FFPE material. Blood samples were analyzed as peripheral blood mononuclear cells for TCR repertoire profiling. The sequence derives from a woman aged 35-75 years with stage II lung adenocarcinoma. Source: PBMCs, taken before any cancer treatment. The rearranged chain carries TRBV2 and TRBJ2-7, and perhaps TRBD2 as D gene, on 5 matching bases. The bases are TGTGCCAGCAGTGCCAACGCGGGCCCCTACGAGCAGTACTTC. This sequence encodes CASSANAGPYEQYF.